The following is a T cell receptor beta chain sequence with its context. V lost 5 bases, J lost 7 bases, and 20 bases lay in between. This CDR3 has 15 amino acids. The V gene's germline CDR1 is MNHEY and CDR2 SVGAGI. The data were taken from a study of blood T cell repertoires in COVID-19. Whole-study context: COVID-19 samples, acute and convalescent, were from the United States, Italy and Spain.

Authors' data handling: Amplification with reference gene primers provided the estimates of nucleated cell counts. TCRdb keeps only in-frame clones here, not all; method: immunoSEQ multiplex PCR. Clone size and the V and J calls come from that table; the DNA yielded D and trimming. The profile shows around 99,000 clones, less than 95% of them singletons. Sequenced input: peripheral blood. The V gene is TRBV6-5, the J gene TRBJ1-2; tentative D call: TRBD1 (5 bases). This receptor was identified in a man between 45 and 60 years old with acute or convalescent COVID-19. Here the CDR3 DNA reads TGTGCCAGCAGTCGCGGGACGGGAGATCGCGGTGGCTACACCTTC. Its protein product is CASSRGTGDRGGYTF.